Detailed here is one TCR beta chain. This entry belongs to a study of blood T cell repertoires in COVID-19. Study overall: The United States, Italy and Spain supplied acute and convalescent COVID-19 samples. T cells, B-cell-depleted T cells, or PBMCs supplied cDNA or gDNA.

Deletions cut 2 bases from V and 0 bases from J, with 8 bases between. CDR3 length equals 15 residues. Germline-derived CDR1 and CDR2 are SNHLY and FYNNEI. During active infection, Seattle patients enrolled and were then monitored through disease. Assay: immunoSEQ multiplex PCR; the TCRdb copy retains only in-frame clones and omits some. The data show around 150,000 clones, over 85% seen once. The clonotype originates from a woman aged 55-75 years with COVID-19, enrolled during active disease. Sequencing was performed on peripheral blood. The chain couples TRBV2 to TRBJ1-5; D gene uncertain. The CDR3 region is CASSEFVNSNQPQHF. The CDR3 DNA follows: TGTGCCAGCAGTGAATTTGTAAATAGCAATCAGCCCCAGCATTTT.